These 29 T cell receptor beta chains originate from one sample sequenced in a study of vaccination effects on CD4 cells after COVID-19. Within the ViraFEST assay, antigen-specific CD4+ T cells underwent expansion with viral peptide pools prior to sequencing. Having been cultured for around ten days, the cells underwent CD4+ T cell isolation. Of the BNT162b2 and mRNA-1273 vaccines, participants received two doses of one or the other. Generated by immunoSEQ multiplex PCR, the TCRdb table keeps only in-frame clones and is missing some. The data hold approximately 70,000 clones, with around 81% observed a single time. Their recognized antigens are unknown. Sequences were derived from CD4+ T cells from PBMCs cultured with HCoV-229E spike peptides, sampled after COVID-19 vaccination. These receptors originate from a human donor who received a COVID-19 vaccine.

The chain joins TRBV5-6 to TRBJ2-5, with D possibly matching TRBD1 (6 bases). V was trimmed by 9 bases and J by 9 bases, leaving 24 bases between them. The CDR3 is 14 amino acids. Germline V gene data show CDR1 as SGHDT and CDR2 as YYEEEE. DNA for the CDR3: TGTGCCACCACGGAGTTGGGGGCGGCCGTGGCCCAGTACTTC. As protein: CATTELGAAVAQYF.

This chain joins TRBV27 and TRBJ2-7; D is perhaps TRBD1 (6 bases). The CDR3 consists of 15 residues. With 5 bases removed from V and 2 bases from J, the gap between germline ends came to 16 bases. From germline, CDR1 is MNHEY and CDR2 SMNVEV (reference sequence). CDR3 bases: TGTGCCAGCAGTCTAACTGGCAGGGGTCCCTACGAGCAGTACGTC. Protein: CASSLTGRGPYEQYV.

This chain uses TRBV10-3 with TRBJ2-3; D unclear. In germline, CDR1 is ENHRY, CDR2 SYGVKD. V lost 8 bases and J 2 bases, leaving 8 bases between the germline ends. The CDR3 runs to 12 residues. CDR3: CAIARVTDTQYF. Written as DNA, the CDR3 is TGTGCCATCGCCCGGGTCACAGATACGCAGTATTTT.

The chain recombines TRBV5-5 with TRBJ1-1; a possible D gene is TRBD1 (5 bases). The germline V and J ends were trimmed by 0 bases and 2 bases, with 14 bases remaining between them. This CDR3 contains 16 residues. CDR1 is SGHKS, CDR2 YYEKEE, per germline (reference sequence). This CDR3 is CASSLVSLRGNTEAFF. The CDR3 nucleotides are TGTGCCAGCAGCTTGGTTTCTTTGAGGGGTAACACTGAAGCTTTCTTT.

The V and J genes are TRBV7-2 and TRBJ1-1; 10 bases map to TRBD1. Looked up from germline, CDR1 is SGHTA and CDR2 is FQGNSA. The CDR3 consists of 14 residues. The V and J ends lost 7 bases and 1 base, in that order; junction bases with no gene match: 3. The CDR3 here is CASTRQGANTEAFF. In DNA, the CDR3 is TGTGCCAGCACCCGACAGGGGGCGAACACTGAAGCTTTCTTT.

The chain is built from TRBV6-5 and TRBJ1-2; TRBD1 aligns across 7 bases. The CDR3 has 14 amino acids. The V gene's germline CDR1 is MNHEY and CDR2 SVGAGI. Trimming took 9 bases from V and 2 from J; bases not matched to a gene: 9. This CDR3 is CASADRASNYGYTF. CDR3 coding DNA: TGTGCCAGTGCTGACAGGGCCTCAAACTATGGCTACACCTTC.

This chain uses TRBV6-1 with TRBJ2-1; 8 positions match TRBD2. Germline V gives CDR1 MNHNS, CDR2 SASEGT. The CDR3 loop spans 16 amino acids. Germline trimming cut 4 bases from V and 1 base from J; bases unmatched to any gene: 6. This CDR3 is CASSGRSGGSYNEQFF. The CDR3 nucleotides read TGTGCCAGCAGTGGACGCAGCGGGGGTTCCTACAATGAGCAGTTCTTC.

This chain uses TRBV19 with TRBJ1-2; 9 bases are shared with TRBD1. The CDR3 consists of 16 residues. The V gene's germline CDR1 is LNHDA and CDR2 SQIVND (reference sequence). The J segment lost 5 bases and the V segment lost 5 bases, leaving 12 bases of the junction unmatched. The CDR3 here is CASSPNLGTGSYGYTF. The DNA of the CDR3 is TGTGCCAGTAGTCCCAACCTGGGGACAGGGTCGTATGGCTACACCTTC. The full variable domain, with the rest looked up from reference TRBV19 and TRBJ1-2, is DGGITQSPKYLFRKEGQNVTLSCEQNLNHDAMYWYRQDPGQGLRLIYYSQIVNDFQKGDIAEGYSVSREKKESFPLTVTSAQKNPTAFYLCASSPNLGTGSYGYTFGSGTRLTVV.

The rearrangement joins TRBV5-1 to TRBJ2-5; D is unresolved. V shed 0 bases and J shed 5 bases, with 8 bases lying between them. Germline assignment: CDR1 SGHRS and CDR2 YFSETQ. There are 13 residues in the CDR3. CDR3 in DNA: TGCGCCAGCAGCTTGGTCGTTGGCGAGACCCAGTACTTC. Its protein product is CASSLVVGETQYF. Based on the CDR3 plus reference TRBV5-1 and TRBJ2-5, the full variable domain is KAGVTQTPRYLIKTRGQQVTLSCSPISGHRSVSWYQQTPGQGLQFLFEYFSETQRNKGNFPGRFSGRQFSNSRSEMNVSTLELGDSALYLCASSLVVGETQYFGPGTRLLVL.

The chain is built from TRBV27 and TRBJ2-7, with 12 nucleotides matching TRBD1. The junction had 6 bases not matched to a gene; V was cut back by 6 bases and J by 6 bases. The germline gives CDR1 MNHEY, CDR2 SMNVEV (reference sequence). The CDR3 covers 14 residues. The CDR3 nucleotides are TGTGCCAGCAGGGACCGGGACAGGGGGCCCGAGCAGTACGTC. Protein: CASRDRDRGPEQYV.

This chain uses TRBV28 with TRBJ1-2; 7 bases agree with TRBD1. The CDR3 length is 13 residues. Germline lookup yields CDR1 MDHEN and CDR2 SYDVKM. The V segment lost 6 bases and the J segment 7 bases; nucleotides outside the gene matches: 8. The CDR3 DNA is TGTGCCAGCAGCCCTTACAGGGGTTTTGGCTACACCTTC. Protein: CASSPYRGFGYTF.

The chain couples TRBV5-6 to TRBJ2-7; 10 bases map to TRBD1. Germline lookup yields CDR1 SGHDT and CDR2 YYEEEE. The V segment lost 3 bases and the J segment 5 bases; nucleotides outside the gene matches: 5. The CDR3 totals 14 residues. As DNA, the CDR3 is TGTGCCAGCAGCTACCGGGACAGGGGAAACGAGCAGTACGTC. Its translation is CASSYRDRGNEQYV.

The chain uses TRBV5-4 and TRBJ2-7, with 8 bases lining up with TRBD1. CDR3 length equals 15 residues. Unmatched junction bases numbered 8, after V lost 4 bases and J lost 2 bases. Per the germline V gene, CDR1 is SGHNT and CDR2 is YYREEE (reference sequence). The DNA of the CDR3 is TGTGCCAGCAGCAGGACAGGGATACGACCCTACGAGCAGTACGTC. This codes for CASSRTGIRPYEQYV.

This clone was seen once. The V gene is TRBV18, the J gene TRBJ2-3; 8 nucleotides line up with TRBD1. The CDR3 extends over 16 amino acids. Unmatched junction bases numbered 5, after V lost 3 bases and J lost 0 bases. Germline loops: CDR1 KGHSH, CDR2 LQKENI. In DNA, the CDR3 is TGTGCCAGCTCACCCAGACAGGGGAGTAGCACAGATACGCAGTATTTT. Protein: CASSPRQGSSTDTQYF.

DNA for the CDR3: TGCGCCAGCAGCCCCCCGGGACAGATAGCCAAAAACATTCAGTACTTC. It is translated as CASSPPGQIAKNIQYF. V and J are TRBV5-1 and TRBJ2-4, with 7 bases fitting TRBD1. CDR1 is SGHRS and CDR2 is YFSETQ in the germline V gene. The CDR3 consists of 16 residues. Germline trimming cut 4 bases from V and 0 bases from J; bases unmatched to any gene: 7. Full variable domain (rest looked up from reference TRBV5-1 and TRBJ2-4): KAGVTQTPRYLIKTRGQQVTLSCSPISGHRSVSWYQQTPGQGLQFLFEYFSETQRNKGNFPGRFSGRQFSNSRSEMNVSTLELGDSALYLCASSPPGQIAKNIQYFGAGTRLSVL.

V and J are TRBV3-1 (or the pseudogene TRBV3-2) and TRBJ1-1; TRBD1 matches at 8 bases. The CDR3 totals 13 residues. In germline, CDR1 is LGHDT, CDR2 YNNKEL (reference sequence). J gave up 1 base and V 7 bases, and 2 bases lay outside the gene matches. The CDR3 reads CASTTGGNTEAFF. As DNA, the CDR3 is TGTGCCAGCACCACAGGGGGGAACACTGAAGCTTTCTTT.

V is TRBV19 and J is TRBJ2-1; 9 bases are a match to TRBD2. The CDR3 runs 17 residues. Germline assignment: CDR1 LNHDA and CDR2 SQIVND (reference sequence). V was clipped by 7 bases and J by 8 bases; unmatched bases: 18. The CDR3 bases are TGTGCCAGTACCTCCGGGGGGTTGCGGGGGGGCCTCTATGAGCAGTTCTTC. This sequence encodes CASTSGGLRGGLYEQFF.

This chain connects TRBV6-5 to TRBJ1-1; D possibly corresponds to TRBD1 (6 bases). Trimming removed 6 bases from V and 3 bases from J, with 11 bases in between. CDR3 length: 13 residues. Germline values: CDR1 MNHEY, CDR2 SVGAGI. CDR3 DNA: TGTGCCAGCAGCCCAGGGGCGGACACTGAAGCTTTCTTT. It specifies CASSPGADTEAFF.

V and J are TRBV6-4 and TRBJ2-1, with 8 positions matching TRBD1. V shed 5 bases and J 9 bases; nucleotides not matched to a gene: 12. This CDR3 contains 15 residues. Germline CDR1 MRHNA, CDR2 SNTAGT. This chain's CDR3 is CASSQTPRTGSEQFF. As DNA, the CDR3 is TGTGCCAGCAGTCAAACTCCTAGGACAGGGTCTGAGCAGTTCTTC.

V is TRBV7-3 and J is TRBJ2-5; the D gene is possibly TRBD2 (6 bases). With 6 bases removed from V and 2 bases from J, the gap between germline ends came to 16 bases. The CDR3 spans 15 residues. Germline V gene data show CDR1 as SGHTA and CDR2 as FQGTGA. CDR3 DNA: TGTGCCAGCAGTCACCTCGGCGGGGCTCAAGAGACCCAGTACTTC. This sequence encodes CASSHLGGAQETQYF.

V and J are TRBV5-4 and TRBJ1-1; no clear D. V was pared by 3 bases and J by 5 bases, with 20 bases between. The CDR3 totals 16 residues. The germline gives CDR1 SGHNT, CDR2 YYREEE (reference sequence). The DNA of the CDR3 is TGTGCCAGCAGCTCCCAGCCCGGGGTGGAGGTGACTGAAGCTTTCTTT. Amino acids: CASSSQPGVEVTEAFF.

This clone showed up just a few times. J is TRBJ2-5 and V is TRBV7-8; 11 bases fit TRBD1. With 5 bases clipped from V and 4 bases from J, the junction kept 6 bases outside the gene matches. The CDR3 loop spans 15 amino acids. Per the germline V gene, CDR1 is SGHVS and CDR2 is FQNEAQ. The CDR3 loop is CASSHGTGGGETQYF. The CDR3 nucleotides are TGTGCCAGCAGCCACGGGACAGGGGGGGGAGAGACCCAGTACTTC.

The chain carries TRBV7-3 and TRBJ1-2, with D tentatively TRBD1 (5 bases). The CDR3 runs 15 residues. Germline loops: CDR1 SGHTA, CDR2 FQGTGA. The V end was cut by 0 bases, the J end by 7 bases, with 15 bases between. The CDR3 sequence is CASSLTPQGIGGYTF. The CDR3 coding sequence is TGTGCCAGCAGCTTAACGCCCCAGGGAATAGGTGGCTACACCTTC.

The gene calls are TRBV5-1 and TRBJ1-1; D not resolved. V was pared by 1 base and J by 1 base, with 5 bases between. CDR3 length equals 13 residues. In germline, CDR1 is SGHRS, CDR2 YFSETQ. The CDR3 DNA sequence: TGCGCCAGCAGCTTGCGACCGAACACTGAAGCTTTCTTT. Its translation is CASSLRPNTEAFF.

This sequence joins TRBV6-5 and TRBJ2-3; D not certain. Trimming removed 2 bases from V and 0 bases from J, with 9 bases in between. CDR3 length equals 15 residues. CDR1 and CDR2 (germline): MNHEY, SVGAGI. The CDR3 DNA follows: TGTGCCAGCAGTTACAAAATGTTGAGCACAGATACGCAGTATTTT. Translating gives CASSYKMLSTDTQYF.

J is TRBJ1-2 and V is TRBV7-9, with D possibly TRBD1 on 6 matching bases. V dropped 5 bases and J dropped 13 bases, with 23 bases sitting between them. Germline CDR1 reads SEHNR; CDR2 reads FQNEAQ (reference sequence). CDR3 length equals 14 residues. The CDR3 DNA reads as TGTGCCAGCAGCCAGGGGTGGGGCAGGGGATATCGCACCTTC. Protein sequence: CASSQGWGRGYRTF. The full variable domain, completed using reference TRBV7-9 and TRBJ1-2, is DTGVSQNPRHKITKRGQNVTFRCDPISEHNRLYWYRQTLGQGPEFLTYFQNEAQLEKSRLLSDRFSAERPKGSFSTLEIQRTEQGDSAMYLCASSQGWGRGYRTFGSGTRLTVV.

This rearrangement joins TRBV4-3 to TRBJ2-6; D uncertain. The length of the CDR3 is 18 residues. Germline CDR1 reads LGHNA; CDR2 reads YSLEER. V was clipped by 3 bases and J by 1 base, with 16 bases between them. The CDR3 DNA reads as TGCGCCAGCAGCCAGGCTGATTTTCGGTCTTCTGGGGCCAACGTCCTGACTTTC. It is translated as CASSQADFRSSGANVLTF.

The V call is TRBV2, the J call TRBJ2-2, with D tentatively TRBD2 (5 bases). Germline CDR1 is SNHLY and CDR2 is FYNNEI. CDR3 length: 14 residues. Trimming took off 6 bases at V and 1 base at J, with 9 bases between the two ends. CDR3 sequence reads: CASRRTGNTGELFF. Here the CDR3 DNA reads TGTGCCAGCAGAAGGACTGGGAACACCGGGGAGCTGTTTTTT.

V usage is TRBV6-1 and J usage is TRBJ2-1, with D unresolved. The CDR3 sequence is 15 residues long. Germline V gene data show CDR1 as MNHNS and CDR2 as SASEGT. V was pared by 0 bases and J by 0 bases, with 6 bases between. The CDR3 DNA reads as TGTGCCAGCAGTGAAGCAGGGCGCTCCTACAATGAGCAGTTCTTC. It encodes CASSEAGRSYNEQFF.